The clone carrying this TCR beta chain was observed a few times. The germline V gene has CDR1 SEHNR and CDR2 FQNEAQ (reference sequence). The CDR3 spans 14 residues. Deletions cut 6 bases from V and 2 bases from J, with 13 bases between. In TCRdb, the RT-PCR reads were re-called with MiXCR into one record per CDR3 protein. The sample carries approximately 7,400 distinct CDR3 sequences, approximately 12% recorded once. This specimen belongs to a study of patients and donors after allogeneic stem cell transplantation. The TCR comes from a human donor who was either an allogeneic HSCT recipient or a stem cell or donor lymphocyte infusion donor (not recorded which). It is not recorded whose cells these are; they may come from a transplant donor. Sequenced sample: blood, either unsorted or a sorted T cell fraction (not recorded which). The chain combines TRBV7-9 with TRBJ2-5; possibly TRBD2 for D (6 bases). CDR3 nucleotide sequence: TGTGCCAGCAGGTCGGGACTCCCGCAAGAGACCCAGTACTTC. Residues: CASRSGLPQETQYF.